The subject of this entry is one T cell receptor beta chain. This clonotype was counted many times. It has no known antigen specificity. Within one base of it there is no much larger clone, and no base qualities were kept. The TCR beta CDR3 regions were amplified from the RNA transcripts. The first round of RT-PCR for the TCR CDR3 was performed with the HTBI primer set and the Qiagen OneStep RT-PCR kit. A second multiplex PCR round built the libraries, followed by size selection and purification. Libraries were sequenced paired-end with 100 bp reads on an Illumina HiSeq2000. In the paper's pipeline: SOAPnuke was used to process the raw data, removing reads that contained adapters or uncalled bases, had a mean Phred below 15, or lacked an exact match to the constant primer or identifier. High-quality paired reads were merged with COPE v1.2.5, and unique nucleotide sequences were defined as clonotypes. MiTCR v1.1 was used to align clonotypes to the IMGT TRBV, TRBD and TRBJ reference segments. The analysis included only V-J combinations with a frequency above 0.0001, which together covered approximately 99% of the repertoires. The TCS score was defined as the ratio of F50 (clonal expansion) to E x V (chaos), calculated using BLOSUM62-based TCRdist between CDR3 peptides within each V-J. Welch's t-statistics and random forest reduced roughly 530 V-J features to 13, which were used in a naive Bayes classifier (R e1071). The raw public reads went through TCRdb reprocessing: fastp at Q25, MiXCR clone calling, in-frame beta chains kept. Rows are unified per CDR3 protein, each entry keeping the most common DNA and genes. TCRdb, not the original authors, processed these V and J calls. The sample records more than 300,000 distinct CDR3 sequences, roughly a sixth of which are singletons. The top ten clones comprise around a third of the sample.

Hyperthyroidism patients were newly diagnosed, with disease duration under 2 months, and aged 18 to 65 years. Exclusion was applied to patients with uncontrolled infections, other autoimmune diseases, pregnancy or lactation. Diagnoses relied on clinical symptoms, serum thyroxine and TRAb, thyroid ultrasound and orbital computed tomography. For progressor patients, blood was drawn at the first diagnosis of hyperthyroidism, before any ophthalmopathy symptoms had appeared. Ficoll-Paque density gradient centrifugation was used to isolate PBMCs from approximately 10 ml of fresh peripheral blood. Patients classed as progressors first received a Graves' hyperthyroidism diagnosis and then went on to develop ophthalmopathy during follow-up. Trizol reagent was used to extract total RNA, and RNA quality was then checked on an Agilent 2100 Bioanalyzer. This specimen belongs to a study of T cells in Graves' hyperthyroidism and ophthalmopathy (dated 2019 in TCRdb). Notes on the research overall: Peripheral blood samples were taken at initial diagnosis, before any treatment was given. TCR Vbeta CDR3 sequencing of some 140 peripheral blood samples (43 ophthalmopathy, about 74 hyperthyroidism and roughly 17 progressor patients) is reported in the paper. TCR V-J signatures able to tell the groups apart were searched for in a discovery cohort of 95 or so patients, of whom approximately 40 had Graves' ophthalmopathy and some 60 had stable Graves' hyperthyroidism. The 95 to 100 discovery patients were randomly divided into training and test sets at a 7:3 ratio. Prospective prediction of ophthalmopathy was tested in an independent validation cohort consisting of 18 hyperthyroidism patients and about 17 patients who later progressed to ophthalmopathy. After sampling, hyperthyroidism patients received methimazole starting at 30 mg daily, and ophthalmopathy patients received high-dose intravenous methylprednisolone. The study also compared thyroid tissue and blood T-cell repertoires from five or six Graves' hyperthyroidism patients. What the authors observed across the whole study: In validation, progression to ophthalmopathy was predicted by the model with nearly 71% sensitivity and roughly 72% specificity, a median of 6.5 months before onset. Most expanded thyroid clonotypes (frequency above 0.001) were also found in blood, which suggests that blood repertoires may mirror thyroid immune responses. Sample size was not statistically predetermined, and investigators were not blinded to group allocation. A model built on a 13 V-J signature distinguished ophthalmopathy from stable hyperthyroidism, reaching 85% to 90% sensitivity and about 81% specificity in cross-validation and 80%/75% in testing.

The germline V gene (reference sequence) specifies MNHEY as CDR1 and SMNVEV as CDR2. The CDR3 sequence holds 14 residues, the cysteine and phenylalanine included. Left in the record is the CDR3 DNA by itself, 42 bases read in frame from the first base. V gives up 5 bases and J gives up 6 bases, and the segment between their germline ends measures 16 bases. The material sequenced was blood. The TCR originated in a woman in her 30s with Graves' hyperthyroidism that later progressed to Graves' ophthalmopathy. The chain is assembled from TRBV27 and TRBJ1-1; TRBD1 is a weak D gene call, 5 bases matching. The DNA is TGTGCCAGCAGTCTGGGCCCAGGGATTTCTGAAGCTTTCTTT. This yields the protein CASSLGPGISEAFF.